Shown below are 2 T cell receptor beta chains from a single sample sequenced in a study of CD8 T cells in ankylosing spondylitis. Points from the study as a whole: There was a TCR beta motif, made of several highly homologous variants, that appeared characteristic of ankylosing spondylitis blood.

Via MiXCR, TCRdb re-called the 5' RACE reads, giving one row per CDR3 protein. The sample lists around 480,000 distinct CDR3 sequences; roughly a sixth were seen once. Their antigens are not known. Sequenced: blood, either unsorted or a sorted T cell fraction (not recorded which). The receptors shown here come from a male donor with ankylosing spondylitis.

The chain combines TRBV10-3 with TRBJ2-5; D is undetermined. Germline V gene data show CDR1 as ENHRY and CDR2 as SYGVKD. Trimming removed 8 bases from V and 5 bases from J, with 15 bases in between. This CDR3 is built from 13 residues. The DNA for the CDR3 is TGTGCCATCTCCGATCTAACCATGGAGACCCAGTACTTC. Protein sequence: CAISDLTMETQYF.

The CDR3 DNA follows: TGTGCCAGCAGCTTAATAGCGGGGGCCTATACGCAGTATTTT. Its translation is CASSLIAGAYTQYF. This chain connects TRBV7-9 to TRBJ2-3; 9 bases align to TRBD2. Germline CDR1 is SEHNR and CDR2 is FQNEAQ (reference sequence). The CDR3 runs 14 residues. V lost 2 bases and J lost 7; bases outside the gene matches: 4.